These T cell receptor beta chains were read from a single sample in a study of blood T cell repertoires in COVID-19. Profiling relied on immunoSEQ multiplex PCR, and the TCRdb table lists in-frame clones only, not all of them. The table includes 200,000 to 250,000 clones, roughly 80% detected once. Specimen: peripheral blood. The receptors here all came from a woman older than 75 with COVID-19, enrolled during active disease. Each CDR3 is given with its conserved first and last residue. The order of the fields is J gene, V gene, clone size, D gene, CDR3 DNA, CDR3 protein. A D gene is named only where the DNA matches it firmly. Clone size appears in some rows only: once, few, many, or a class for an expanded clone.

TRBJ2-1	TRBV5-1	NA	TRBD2	TGCGCCAGCAAGGCGGGGGTGACCGCCTACAATGAGCAGTTCTTC	CASKAGVTAYNEQFF
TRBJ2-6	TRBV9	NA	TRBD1	TGTGCCAGCAGCGGGCGCGGGACAGGGGCACCCCAAATCCTGACTTTC	CASSGRGTGAPQILTF
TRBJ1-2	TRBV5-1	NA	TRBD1	TGCGCCAGCAGCTCAGGGACAGTTCTATCGGATTCCTACTATGGCTACACCTTC	CASSSGTVLSDSYYGYTF
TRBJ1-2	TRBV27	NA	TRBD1	TGTGCCAGCAGTGGAGGACAGGGGCGACGGTCCTATGGCTACACCTTC	CASSGGQGRRSYGYTF
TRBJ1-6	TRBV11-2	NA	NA	TGTGCCAGCAGCTTATCAGGGGTCATAGGTAATTCACCCCTCCACTTT	CASSLSGVIGNSPLHF
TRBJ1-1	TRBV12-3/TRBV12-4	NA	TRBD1	TGTGCCAGCAGCCGAGGACAGGGCCGAGCTTTCTTT	CASSRGQGRAFF
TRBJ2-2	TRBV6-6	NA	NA	TGTGCCAGCAGTTACTTAAATAGCGGAAACACCGGGGAGCTGTTTTTT	CASSYLNSGNTGELFF
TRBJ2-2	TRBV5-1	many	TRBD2	TGCGCCAGCAGCTTGGCGGGGGGTAACACCGGGGAGCTGTTTTTT	CASSLAGGNTGELFF
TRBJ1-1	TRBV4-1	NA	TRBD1	TGCGCCAGCAGCAAGGGACAGCAAAACACTGAAGCTTTCTTT	CASSKGQQNTEAFF
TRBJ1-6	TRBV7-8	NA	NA	TGTGCCAGCAGCTTCCCGGGGGATAATTCACCCCTCCACTTT	CASSFPGDNSPLHF
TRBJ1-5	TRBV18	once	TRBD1	TGTGCCAGCTCACCAAGGGACAGGGGCGCTCAGCCCCAGCATTTT	CASSPRDRGAQPQHF
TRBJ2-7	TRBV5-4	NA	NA	TGTGCCAGCAGCCCGGTCAGGGCTACCGAGCAGTACTTC	CASSPVRATEQYF
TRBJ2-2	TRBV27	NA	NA	TGTGCCAGCAGCTTCCTGAACACCGGGGAGCTGTTTTTT	CASSFLNTGELFF
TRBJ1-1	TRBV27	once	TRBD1	TGTGCCAGCAGTTTCCTCGGGACAGGGTTGGCTGAAGCTTTCTTT	CASSFLGTGLAEAFF
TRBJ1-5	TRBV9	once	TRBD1	TGTGCCAGCAGCGTCACAGGGGAAAGAGGCAATCAGCCCCAGCATTTT	CASSVTGERGNQPQHF
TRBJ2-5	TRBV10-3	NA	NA	TGTGCCATCAGTGCTCCCCTTTTGGAGACCCAGTACTTC	CAISAPLLETQYF
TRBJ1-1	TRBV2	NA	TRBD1	TGTGCCAGCAGGCGACAGGGTCAGAGGGCTTTCTTT	CASRRQGQRAFF
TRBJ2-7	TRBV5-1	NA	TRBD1	TGCGCCAGCAGCCCGGGGGACAGGGGGAGCTCCTACGAGCAGTACTTC	CASSPGDRGSSYEQYF
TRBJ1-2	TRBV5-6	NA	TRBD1	TGTGCCAGCAGCCTGGGACAGGGGCGGCTCTACACCTTC	CASSLGQGRLYTF
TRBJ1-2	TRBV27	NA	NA	TGTGCCAGCAGTTGGCGCGAGGGGGTGGTTTCCTCCTTC	CASSWREGVVSSF
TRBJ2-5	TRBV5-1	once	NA	TGCGCCAGCAGCTTGCCGGGGGGCTCGGAGACCCAGTACTTC	CASSLPGGSETQYF
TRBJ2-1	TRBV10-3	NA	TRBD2	TGTGCCATCAGTGCCCCTAGCGGGGAGGGTGAGCAGTTCTTC	CAISAPSGEGEQFF
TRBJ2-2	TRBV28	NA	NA	TGTGCCAGCAGTCTGGACACACGCGGGGAGCTGTTTTTT	CASSLDTRGELFF
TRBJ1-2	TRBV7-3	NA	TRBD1	TGTGCCAGCAGCGCCGGGACAGGAGATGGCTACACCTTC	CASSAGTGDGYTF
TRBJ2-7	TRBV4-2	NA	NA	TGTGCCAGCAGCACCACAGGTTCAGGCGAGCAGTACTTC	CASSTTGSGEQYF
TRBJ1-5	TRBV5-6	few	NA	TGTGCCAGCAGCTTGGGACTCACACTAGGTCAGCCCCAGCATTTT	CASSLGLTLGQPQHF
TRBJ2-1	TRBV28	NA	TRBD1	TGTGCCAGCAGTTACCGGGACAGGGTCGGGGGCGAGCAGTTCTTC	CASSYRDRVGGEQFF
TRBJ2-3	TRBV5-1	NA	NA	TGCGCCAGCAGCCTGACTAGTTTTACAGATACGCAGTATTTT	CASSLTSFTDTQYF
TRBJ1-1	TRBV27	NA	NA	TGTGCCAGCAGTCCCCCCCGGGGGACTGAAGCTTTCTTT	CASSPPRGTEAFF
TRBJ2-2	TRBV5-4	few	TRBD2	TGTGCCAGCAGCCCGGCCGGGACTAGCGGGGGAACCGGGGAGCTGTTTTTT	CASSPAGTSGGTGELFF
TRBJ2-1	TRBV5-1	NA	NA	TGCGCCAGCAGCGCGGGGTGGGACAGTTCGAGCTCCTACAATGAGCAGTTCTTC	CASSAGWDSSSSYNEQFF
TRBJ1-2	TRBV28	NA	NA	TGTGCCAGCAGTTTTGGGGGGGGTGGCTACACCTTC	CASSFGGGGYTF
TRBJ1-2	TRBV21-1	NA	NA	TGTGCCAGCAGAAACCTTCCGACAGTTAACTATGGCTACACCTTC	CASRNLPTVNYGYTF
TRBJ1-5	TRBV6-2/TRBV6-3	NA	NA	TGTGCCAGCAGTCCACCCGGGGGGCCTGGTCAGCCCCAGCATTTT	CASSPPGGPGQPQHF
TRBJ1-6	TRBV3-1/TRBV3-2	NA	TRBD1	TGTGCCAGCAGCCAGGGGGACAGGGGTAGTTCACCCCTCCACTTT	CASSQGDRGSSPLHF
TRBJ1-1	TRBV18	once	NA	TGTGCCAGCTCACCGGAAAACAGCGGGGGCTTGGTTGCTTTCTTT	CASSPENSGGLVAFF
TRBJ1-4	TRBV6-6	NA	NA	TGTGCCAGCAGACCTGACAGCACAACTAATGAAAAACTGTTTTTT	CASRPDSTTNEKLFF
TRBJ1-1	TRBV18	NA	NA	TGTGCCAGCTCTTCGACAGAGAACACTGAAGCTTTCTTT	CASSSTENTEAFF
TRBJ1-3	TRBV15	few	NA	TGTGCCACCAGCAGAGGTCGGCGGGAAGCCTCTGGAAACACCATATATTTT	CATSRGRREASGNTIYF
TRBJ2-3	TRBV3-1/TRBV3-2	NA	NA	TGTGCCAGCAGCCGGAGGGTTGGGGATACGCAGTATTTT	CASSRRVGDTQYF
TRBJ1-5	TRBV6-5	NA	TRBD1	TGTGCCAGCAGTACGGGACAGTACAATCAGCCCCAGCATTTT	CASSTGQYNQPQHF
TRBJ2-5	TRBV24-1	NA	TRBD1	TGTGCCACCAGTGCCGCCGGGACAGCACAAGAGACCCAGTACTTC	CATSAAGTAQETQYF
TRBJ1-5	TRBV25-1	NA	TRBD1	TGTGCCAGCAGTGAATGGGGCAGGGGGAATATTCAGCCCCAGCATTTT	CASSEWGRGNIQPQHF
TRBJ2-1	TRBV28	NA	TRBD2	TGTGCCAGCAGACTAGGGACTAGCGGCACCTACAATGAGCAGTTCTTC	CASRLGTSGTYNEQFF
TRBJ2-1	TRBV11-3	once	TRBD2	TGTGCCAGATTCTTAGCGGGGCCGACCTACAATGAGCAGTTCTTC	CARFLAGPTYNEQFF
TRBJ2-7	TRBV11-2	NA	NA	TGTGCCAGCAGCTTAGTTCACGGGGGATCCTACGAGCAGTACTTC	CASSLVHGGSYEQYF
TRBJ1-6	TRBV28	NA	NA	TGTGCCAGCAGTTTGTCAGGGTTGGGTAATTCACCCCTCCACTTT	CASSLSGLGNSPLHF
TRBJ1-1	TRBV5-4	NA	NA	TGTGCCAGCGCCTCGGGCGGGCGTGGTGCGAACACTGAAGCTTTCTTT	CASASGGRGANTEAFF
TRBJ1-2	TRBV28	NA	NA	TGTGCCAGCAGTCGGACAACCTATGGCTACACCTTC	CASSRTTYGYTF
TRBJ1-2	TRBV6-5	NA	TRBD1	TGTGCCAGCACGCGACAGGGGGATGGCTACACCTTC	CASTRQGDGYTF
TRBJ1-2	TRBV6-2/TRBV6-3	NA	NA	TGTGCCAGCAGCAAGGGAGTGGACTATGACTATGGCTACACCTTC	CASSKGVDYDYGYTF
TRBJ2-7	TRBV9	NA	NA	TGTGCCAGCAGCCTAGCAGGACAGCCCTTTCTGTGGGAGCAGTACTTC	CASSLAGQPFLWEQYF
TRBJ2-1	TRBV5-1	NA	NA	TGCGCCAGCAGCCCTCGGAGTGATTTCAATGAGCAGTTCTTC	CASSPRSDFNEQFF
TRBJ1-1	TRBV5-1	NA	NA	TGCGCCAGCAGCTTGGAGGGCAGGGTTGCCACTGAAGCTTTCTTT	CASSLEGRVATEAFF